This T cell receptor beta chain was identified in a study of OX40 agonist ivuxolimab in advanced cancers. Study-level information: Patients were treated with ivuxolimab, an agonistic anti-OX40 (CD134) antibody. The study enrolled dose-escalation patients with hepatocellular carcinoma, melanoma, renal cell or head and neck cancer. From roughly 20 to 79 years was the age range, with a mean of about 56 years, and over 70% were male. Whole-study findings and limits: The average count of expanded clones was higher among CD8+ T cells than among CD4+.

Using immunoSEQ multiplex PCR, the repertoire was profiled, and TCRdb retains in-frame clones only, with some absent. The data contain approximately 58,000 clones, roughly 80% of them singletons. The CDR3 has 13 residues. The germline V gene encodes CDR1 SSHAT and CDR2 FNYEAQ (reference sequence). A word on this clone: Antigen specificity is unknown. The junction does not match germline at one end; this may be a read error.

V usage is TRBV7-7 and J usage is TRBJ2-1; 7 bases are shared with TRBD1. This receptor was taken from an adult with an advanced solid tumor such as melanoma, head and neck, liver or kidney cancer. The input for sequencing was CD4+ or CD8+ T cells sorted from blood, taken in a trial of the OX40 agonist ivuxolimab. CDR3 nucleotides: TGTGCTAGCAGCCAACAGGGGCACAATGAGCAGTTCTTC. Residues: CASSQQGHNEQFF. Looking up the rest from reference TRBV7-7 and TRBJ2-1 gives the full variable domain: GAGVSQSPRYKVTKRGQDVTLRCDPISSHATLYWYQQALGQGPEFLTYFNYEAQPDKSGLPSDRFSAERPEGSISTLTIQRTEQRDSAMYRCASSQQGHNEQFFGPGTRLTVL.